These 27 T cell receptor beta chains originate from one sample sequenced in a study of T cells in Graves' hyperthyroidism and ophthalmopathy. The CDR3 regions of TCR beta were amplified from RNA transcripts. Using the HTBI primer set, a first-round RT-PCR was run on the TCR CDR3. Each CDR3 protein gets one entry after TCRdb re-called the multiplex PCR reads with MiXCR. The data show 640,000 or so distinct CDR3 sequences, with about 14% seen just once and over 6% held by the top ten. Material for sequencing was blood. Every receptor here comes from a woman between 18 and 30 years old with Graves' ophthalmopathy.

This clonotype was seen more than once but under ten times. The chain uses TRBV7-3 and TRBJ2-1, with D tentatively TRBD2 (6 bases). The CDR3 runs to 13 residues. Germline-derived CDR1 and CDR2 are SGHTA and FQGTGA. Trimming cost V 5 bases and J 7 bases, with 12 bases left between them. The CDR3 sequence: CASSLHGGNEQFF. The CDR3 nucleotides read TGTGCCAGCAGCCTTCATGGGGGGAATGAGCAGTTCTTC.

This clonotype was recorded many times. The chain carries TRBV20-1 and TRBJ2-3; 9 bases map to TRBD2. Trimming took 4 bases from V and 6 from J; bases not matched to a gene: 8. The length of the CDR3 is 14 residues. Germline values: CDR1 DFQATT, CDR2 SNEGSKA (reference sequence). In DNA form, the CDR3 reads TGCAGTGCTAATTTAGCGGGAGTTGCTGATACGCAGTATTTT. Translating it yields CSANLAGVADTQYF.

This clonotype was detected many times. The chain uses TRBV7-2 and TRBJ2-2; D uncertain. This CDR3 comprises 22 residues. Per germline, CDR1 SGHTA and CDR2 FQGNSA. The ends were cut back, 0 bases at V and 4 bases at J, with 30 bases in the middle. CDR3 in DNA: TGTGCCAGCAGCTTAGCCGCTTTCGCTTCCTATCTGGCTCATTGGGGCACCGGGGAGCTGTTTTTT. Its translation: CASSLAAFASYLAHWGTGELFF.

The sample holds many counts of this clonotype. CDR3: CASSGPGTGGLTFF. In DNA form, the CDR3 reads TGTGCCAGCAGCGGACCCGGGACAGGGGGCTTGACTTTCTTT. The J gene is TRBJ1-1, the V gene TRBV2; 12 bases align to TRBD1. The length of the CDR3 is 14 residues. After removal of 6 bases from V and 12 bases from J, the junction contained 11 bases not matched to a gene. Per the germline V gene, CDR1 is SNHLY and CDR2 is FYNNEI.

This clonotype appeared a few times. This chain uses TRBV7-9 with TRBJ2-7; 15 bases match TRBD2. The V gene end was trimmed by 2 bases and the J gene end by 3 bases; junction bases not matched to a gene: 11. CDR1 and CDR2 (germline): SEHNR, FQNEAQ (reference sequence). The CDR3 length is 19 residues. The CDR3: CASSLPGTSGRPKVYEQYF. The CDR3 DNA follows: TGTGCCAGCAGCTTACCCGGGACTAGCGGGAGGCCAAAGGTCTACGAGCAGTACTTC.

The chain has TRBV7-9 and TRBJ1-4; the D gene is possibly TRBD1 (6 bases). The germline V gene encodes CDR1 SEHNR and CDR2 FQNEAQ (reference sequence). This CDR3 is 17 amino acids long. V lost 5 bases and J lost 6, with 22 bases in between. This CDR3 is CASSLFSTGHRDEKLFF. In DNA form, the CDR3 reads TGTGCCAGCAGCCTTTTTTCGACAGGTCACAGGGATGAAAAACTGTTTTTT.

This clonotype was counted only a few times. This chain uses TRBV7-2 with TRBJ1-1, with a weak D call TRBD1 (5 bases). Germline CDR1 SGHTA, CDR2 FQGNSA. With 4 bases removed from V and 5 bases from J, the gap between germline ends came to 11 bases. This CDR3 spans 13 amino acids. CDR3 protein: CASSSQAGTEAFF. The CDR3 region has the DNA TGTGCCAGCAGCTCCCAAGCAGGGACTGAAGCTTTCTTT.

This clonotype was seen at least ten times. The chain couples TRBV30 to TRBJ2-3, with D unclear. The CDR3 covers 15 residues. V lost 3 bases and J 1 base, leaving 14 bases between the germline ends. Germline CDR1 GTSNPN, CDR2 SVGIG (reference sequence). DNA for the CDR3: TGTGCCTGGAGCAACCCGGGCCCCGGCACAGATACGCAGTATTTT. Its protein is CAWSNPGPGTDTQYF.

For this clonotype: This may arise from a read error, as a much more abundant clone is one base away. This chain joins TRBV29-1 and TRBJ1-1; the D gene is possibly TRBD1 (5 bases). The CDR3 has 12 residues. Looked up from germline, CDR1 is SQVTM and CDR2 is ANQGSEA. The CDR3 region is CSVYRQNAEAFF. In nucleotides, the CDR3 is TGCAGCGTTTACCGACAGAACGCTGAAGCTTTCTTT.

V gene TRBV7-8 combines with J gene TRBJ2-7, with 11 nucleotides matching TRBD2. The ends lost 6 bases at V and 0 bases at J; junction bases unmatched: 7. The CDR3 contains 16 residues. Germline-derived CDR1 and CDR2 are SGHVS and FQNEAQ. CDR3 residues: CASRPRLAGPSYEQYF. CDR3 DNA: TGTGCCAGCAGGCCTAGACTAGCGGGACCCTCCTACGAGCAGTACTTC.

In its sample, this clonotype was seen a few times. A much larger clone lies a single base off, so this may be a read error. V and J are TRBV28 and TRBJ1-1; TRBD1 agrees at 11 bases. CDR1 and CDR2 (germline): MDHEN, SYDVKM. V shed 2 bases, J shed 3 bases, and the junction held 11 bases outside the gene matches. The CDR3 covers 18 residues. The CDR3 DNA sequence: TGTGCCAGCAGTTTAGGGGGACAGGGGGTGGTAGATCACACTGAAGCTTTCTTT. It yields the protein CASSLGGQGVVDHTEAFF.

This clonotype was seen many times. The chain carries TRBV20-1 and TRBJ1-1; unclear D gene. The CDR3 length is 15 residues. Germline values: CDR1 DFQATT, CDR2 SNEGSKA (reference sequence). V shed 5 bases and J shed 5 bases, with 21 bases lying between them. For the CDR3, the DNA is TGCAGTGCTGAAACCGGGCTCCCTGAGGCTACTGAAGCTTTCTTT. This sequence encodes CSAETGLPEATEAFF.

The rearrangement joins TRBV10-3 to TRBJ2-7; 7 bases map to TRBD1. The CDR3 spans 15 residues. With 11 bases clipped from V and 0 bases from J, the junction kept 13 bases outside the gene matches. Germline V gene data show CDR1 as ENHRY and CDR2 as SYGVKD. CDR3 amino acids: CAVTSRTGSSYEQYF. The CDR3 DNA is TGTGCCGTCACTTCCCGGACAGGCAGCTCCTACGAGCAGTACTTC.

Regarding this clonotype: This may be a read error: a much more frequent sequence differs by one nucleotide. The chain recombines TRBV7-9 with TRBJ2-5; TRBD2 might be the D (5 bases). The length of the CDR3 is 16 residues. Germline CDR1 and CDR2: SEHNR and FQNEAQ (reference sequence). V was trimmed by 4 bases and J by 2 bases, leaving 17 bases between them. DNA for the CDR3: TGTGCCAGCAGCTCGACCGGGATAGGAGATCAAGAGACCCAGTACTTC. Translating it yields CASSSTGIGDQETQYF.

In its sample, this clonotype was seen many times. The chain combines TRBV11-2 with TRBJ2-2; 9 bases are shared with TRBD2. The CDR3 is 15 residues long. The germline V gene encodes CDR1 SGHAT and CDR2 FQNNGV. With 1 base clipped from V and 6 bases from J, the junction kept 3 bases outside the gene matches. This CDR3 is CASSLVRGRAGELFF. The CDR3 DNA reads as TGTGCCAGCAGCTTAGTTCGCGGGAGGGCCGGGGAGCTGTTTTTT.

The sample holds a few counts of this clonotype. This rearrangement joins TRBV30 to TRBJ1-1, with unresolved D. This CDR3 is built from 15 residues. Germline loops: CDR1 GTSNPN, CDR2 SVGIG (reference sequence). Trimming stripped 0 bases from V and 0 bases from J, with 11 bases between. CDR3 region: CAWSVLGSVNTEAFF. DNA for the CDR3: TGTGCCTGGAGTGTACTTGGTTCAGTGAACACTGAAGCTTTCTTT.

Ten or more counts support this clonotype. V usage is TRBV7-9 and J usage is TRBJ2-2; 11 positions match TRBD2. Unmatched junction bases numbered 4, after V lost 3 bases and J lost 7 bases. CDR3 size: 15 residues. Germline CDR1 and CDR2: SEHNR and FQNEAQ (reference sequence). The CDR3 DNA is TGTGCCAGCAGCTTTACTAGCGGGAGAGTCGGGGAGCTGTTTTTT. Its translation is CASSFTSGRVGELFF.

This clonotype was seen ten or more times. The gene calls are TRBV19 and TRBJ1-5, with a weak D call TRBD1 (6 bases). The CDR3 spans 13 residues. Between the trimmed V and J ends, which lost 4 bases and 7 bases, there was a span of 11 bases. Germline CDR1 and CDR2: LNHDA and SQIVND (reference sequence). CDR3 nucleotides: TGTGCCAGTAGTACCTTGGGACACCAGCCCCAGCATTTT. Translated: CASSTLGHQPQHF.

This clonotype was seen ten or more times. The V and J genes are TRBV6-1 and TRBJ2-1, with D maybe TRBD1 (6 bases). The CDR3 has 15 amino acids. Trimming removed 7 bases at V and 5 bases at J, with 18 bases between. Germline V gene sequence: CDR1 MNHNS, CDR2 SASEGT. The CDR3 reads CASTPRRGIHNEQFF. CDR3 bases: TGTGCCAGCACGCCCCGCAGGGGAATCCACAATGAGCAGTTCTTC.

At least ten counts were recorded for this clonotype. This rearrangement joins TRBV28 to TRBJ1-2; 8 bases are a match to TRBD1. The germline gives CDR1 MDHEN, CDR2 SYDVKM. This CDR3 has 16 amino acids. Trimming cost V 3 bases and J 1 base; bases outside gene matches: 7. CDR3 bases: TGTGCCAGCAGTTTGGGAACAGGGGGATTTAACTATGGCTACACCTTC. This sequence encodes CASSLGTGGFNYGYTF.

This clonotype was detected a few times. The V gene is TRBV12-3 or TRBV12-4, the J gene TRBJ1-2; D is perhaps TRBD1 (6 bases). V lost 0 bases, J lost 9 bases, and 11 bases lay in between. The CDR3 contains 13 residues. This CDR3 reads CASSLARGASYTF. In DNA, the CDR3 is TGTGCCAGCAGTTTAGCAAGGGGGGCGAGCTACACCTTC.

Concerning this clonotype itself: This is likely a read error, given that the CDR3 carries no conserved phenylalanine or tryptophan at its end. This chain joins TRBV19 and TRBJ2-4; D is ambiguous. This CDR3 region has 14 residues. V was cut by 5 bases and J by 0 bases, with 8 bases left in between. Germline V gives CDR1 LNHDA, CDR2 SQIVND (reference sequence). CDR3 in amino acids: CASSVRVAKNIQYY. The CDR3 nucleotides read TGTGCCAGTAGTGTCAGAGTAGCCAAAAACATTCAGTACTAC.

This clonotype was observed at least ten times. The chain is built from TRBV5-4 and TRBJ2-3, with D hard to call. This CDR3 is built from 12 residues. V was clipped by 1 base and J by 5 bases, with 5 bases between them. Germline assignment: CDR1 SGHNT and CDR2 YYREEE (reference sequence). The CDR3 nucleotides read TGTGCCAGCAGCTTGTTGCAAGATACGCAGTATTTT. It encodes CASSLLQDTQYF. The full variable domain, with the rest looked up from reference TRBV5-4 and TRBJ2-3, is ETGVTQSPTHLIKTRGQQVTLRCSSQSGHNTVSWYQQALGQGPQFIFQYYREEENGRGNFPPRFSGLQFPNYSSELNVNALELDDSALYLCASSLLQDTQYFGPGTRLTVL.

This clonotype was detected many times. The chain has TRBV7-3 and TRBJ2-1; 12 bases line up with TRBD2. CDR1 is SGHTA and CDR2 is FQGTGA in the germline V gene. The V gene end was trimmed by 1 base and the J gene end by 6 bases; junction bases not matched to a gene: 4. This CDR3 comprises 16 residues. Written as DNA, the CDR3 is TGTGCCAGCAGCTTAAAGGGACTAGCGGGTGCCAATGAGCAGTTCTTC. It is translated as CASSLKGLAGANEQFF.

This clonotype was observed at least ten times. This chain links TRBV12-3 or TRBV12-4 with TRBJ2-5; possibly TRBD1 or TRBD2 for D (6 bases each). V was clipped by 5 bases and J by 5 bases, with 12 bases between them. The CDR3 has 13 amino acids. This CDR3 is CASSTQGRETQYF. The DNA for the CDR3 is TGTGCCAGCAGTACTCAGGGGAGGGAGACCCAGTACTTC.

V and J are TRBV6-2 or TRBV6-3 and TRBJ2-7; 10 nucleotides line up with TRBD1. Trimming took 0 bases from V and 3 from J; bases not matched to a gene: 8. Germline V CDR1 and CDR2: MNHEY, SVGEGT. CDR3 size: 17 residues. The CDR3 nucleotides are TGTGCCAGCAGTTACTCAGCCCCGGGACAGGGGCACTACGAGCAGTACTTC. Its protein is CASSYSAPGQGHYEQYF.

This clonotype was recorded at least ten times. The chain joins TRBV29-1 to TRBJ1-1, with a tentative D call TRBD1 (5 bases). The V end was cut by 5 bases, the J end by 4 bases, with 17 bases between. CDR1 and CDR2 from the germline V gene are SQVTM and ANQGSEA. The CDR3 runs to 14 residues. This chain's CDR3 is CSVRVQGWGTEAFF. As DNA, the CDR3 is TGCAGCGTTCGAGTCCAGGGCTGGGGCACTGAAGCTTTCTTT.